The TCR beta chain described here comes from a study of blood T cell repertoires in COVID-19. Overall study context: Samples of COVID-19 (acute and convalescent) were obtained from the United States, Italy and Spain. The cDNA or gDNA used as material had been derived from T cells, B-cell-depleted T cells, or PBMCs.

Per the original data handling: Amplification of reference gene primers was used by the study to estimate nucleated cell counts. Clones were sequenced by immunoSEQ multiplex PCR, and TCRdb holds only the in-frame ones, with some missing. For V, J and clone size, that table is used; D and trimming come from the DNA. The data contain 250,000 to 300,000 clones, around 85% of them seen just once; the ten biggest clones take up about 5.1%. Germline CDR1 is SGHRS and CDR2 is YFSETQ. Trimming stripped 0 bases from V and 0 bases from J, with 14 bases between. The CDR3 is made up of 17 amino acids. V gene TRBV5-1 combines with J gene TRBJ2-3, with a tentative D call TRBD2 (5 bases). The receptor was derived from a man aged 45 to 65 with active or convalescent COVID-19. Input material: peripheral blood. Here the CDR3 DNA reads TGCGCCAGCAGCTTGGGGGCGCGGGCCTCTAGCACAGATACGCAGTATTTT. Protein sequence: CASSLGARASSTDTQYF.